This T cell receptor beta chain was found in a study of blood T cell repertoires in COVID-19. Whole-study context: The samples span acute and convalescent COVID-19 from the United States, Italy and Spain. PBMCs, B-cell-depleted T cells, or T cells were the source of the cDNA or gDNA that made up the material.

In germline, CDR1 is MRHNA, CDR2 SNTAGT. The V end was cut by 2 bases, the J end by 9 bases, with 26 bases between. CDR3 length: 18 amino acids. In the source study's methods: Cell counts per sample came from amplifying reference gene primers. Measured with immunoSEQ multiplex PCR; TCRdb has only the in-frame clones, and not every one. That table is the source of V, J and clone size, and D and trimming were worked out from the DNA. The repertoire holds some 70,000 clones, with approximately 88% as singletons. The V gene is TRBV6-4, the J gene TRBJ1-5; D is unclear. The source of this sequence is a human donor in a cohort sampled during active COVID-19. The sample consisted of peripheral blood. CDR3 in amino acids: CASSDGILGGIQSAPQHF. The CDR3 region has the DNA TGTGCCAGCAGTGACGGTATCTTGGGAGGAATACAGTCTGCGCCCCAGCATTTT.